The rows below give T cell receptor beta chains drawn from one sample of a study of blood T cell repertoires in COVID-19. TCRdb's copy holds only in-frame clones and misses some; the assay was immunoSEQ multiplex PCR. Of about 69,000 clones listed, less than 90% are singletons. Sequencing was performed on peripheral blood. The receptors here all came from an older man with acute or convalescent COVID-19. Each CDR3 is given with its conserved first and last residue. D genes are given only for firm matches. Size tells how often a clone was seen (once, few, many) or the class of an expanded clone, and some rows leave it out.

d_call,j_call,v_call,clone_size,cdr3_aa
-,TRBJ1-6,TRBV11-2,-,CASSLTENSPLHF
TRBD2,TRBJ2-1,TRBV4-2,few,CASSQAREGDNEQFF
TRBD1,TRBJ1-2,TRBV3-1/TRBV3-2,once,CASSPSPQGAHFYGYTF
-,TRBJ1-3,TRBV3-1/TRBV3-2,-,CASSQGGGRVGNTIYF
TRBD2,TRBJ2-2,TRBV27,-,CASSFLAGGSNTGELFF
TRBD2,TRBJ2-1,TRBV5-5,-,CASSLRTGGIYNEQFF
TRBD1,TRBJ2-5,TRBV19,-,CASSSGQGPQETQYF
-,TRBJ2-5,TRBV5-1,-,CASSDIREPQETQYF
-,TRBJ1-1,TRBV11-3,-,CASSSAGSTGYTEAFF
TRBD1,TRBJ2-5,TRBV30,few,CAASGTGAGTQYF
-,TRBJ1-5,TRBV6-2/TRBV6-3,once,CASSPHVELNQPQHF
TRBD2,TRBJ2-1,TRBV24-1,-,CATSDRLATEQFF
TRBD1,TRBJ1-5,TRBV7-2,-,CASSAGQAQPQHF
-,TRBJ2-6,TRBV5-1,-,CASSLDGLIFSGANVLTF
TRBD2,TRBJ2-1,TRBV11-2,-,CASSSQLAGDPNEQFF
TRBD1,TRBJ1-2,TRBV2,-,CASRLMDRGRGYTF
-,TRBJ2-7,TRBV6-5,-,CASSYQTGIYEQYF